A single T cell receptor beta chain is shown here with its context. This entry belongs to a study of shared T cell receptors in the human thymus. CDR3 length: 16 residues. Trimming took 1 base from V and 6 from J, leaving 17 bases between them. The assay was immunoSEQ multiplex PCR, and TCRdb's table has in-frame clones only and misses some. The table includes over 650,000 clones, approximately 89% detected once. This sample also appeared in a second study, on human thymus T cells. That source reports: Resections from corrective heart surgery provided thymus tissue. The authors found apparently biased V and J gene usage in thymic and blood repertoires. Reports from related research described highly overlapping thymic repertoires among unrelated individuals.

The sequencing input was thymocytes. The chain carries TRBV23-1 and TRBJ2-3; perhaps TRBD2 as D (5 bases). TRBV23-1 counts as an open reading frame of uncertain function. The receptor was derived from a boy under two years old with a congenital heart defect. CDR3 in amino acids: CASSQFPQRKEDTQYF. CDR3 DNA: TGCGCCAGCAGTCAATTCCCACAGCGGAAGGAGGATACGCAGTATTTT.